The present T cell receptor (beta chain) was sequenced within a study of control samples from healthy donors and cancer patients. This clone was picked up a small number of times. V was clipped by 5 bases and J by 5 bases; unmatched bases: 1. The CDR3 contains 14 residues. Germline CDR1 is LGHDT and CDR2 is YNNKEL (reference sequence). Generated by immunoSEQ multiplex PCR, the TCRdb table keeps only in-frame clones and is missing some. The table lists 55,000 to 85,000 clones, about 90% of them singletons, with under 3% in the top ten. This TCR was recovered from a woman aged 45 to 65 with head and neck cancer. Input material: PBMCs. The rearrangement joins TRBV3-1 (or the pseudogene TRBV3-2) to TRBJ2-1; 12 nucleotides agree with TRBD2. CDR3 loop: CASSWTSGDNEQFF. The DNA for the CDR3 is TGTGCCAGCAGCTGGACTAGCGGGGACAATGAGCAGTTCTTC.